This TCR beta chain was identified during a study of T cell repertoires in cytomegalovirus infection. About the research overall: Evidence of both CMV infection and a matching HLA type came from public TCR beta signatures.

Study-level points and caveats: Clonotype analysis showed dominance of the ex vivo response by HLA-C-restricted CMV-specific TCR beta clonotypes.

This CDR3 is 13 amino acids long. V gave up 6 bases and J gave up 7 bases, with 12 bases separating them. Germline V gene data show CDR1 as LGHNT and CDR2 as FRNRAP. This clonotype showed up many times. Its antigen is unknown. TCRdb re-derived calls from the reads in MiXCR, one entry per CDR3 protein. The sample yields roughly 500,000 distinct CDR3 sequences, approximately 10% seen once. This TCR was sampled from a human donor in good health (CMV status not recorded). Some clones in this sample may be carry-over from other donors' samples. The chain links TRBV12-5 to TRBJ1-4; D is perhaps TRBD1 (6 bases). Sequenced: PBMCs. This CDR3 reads CASGKGGSEKLFF. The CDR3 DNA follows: TGTGCTAGTGGAAAAGGGGGTTCTGAAAAACTGTTTTTT. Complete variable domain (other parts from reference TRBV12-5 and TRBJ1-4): DARVTQTPRHKVTEMGQEVTMRCQPILGHNTVFWYRQTMMQGLELLAYFRNRAPLDDSGMPKDRFSAEMPDATLATLKIQPSEPRDSAVYFCASGKGGSEKLFFGSGTQLSVL.